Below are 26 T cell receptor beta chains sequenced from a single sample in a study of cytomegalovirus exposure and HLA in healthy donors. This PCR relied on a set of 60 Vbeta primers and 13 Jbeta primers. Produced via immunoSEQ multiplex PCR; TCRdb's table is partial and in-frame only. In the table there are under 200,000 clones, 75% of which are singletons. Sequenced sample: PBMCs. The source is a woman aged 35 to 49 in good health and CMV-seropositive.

DNA for the CDR3: TGTGCCAGCAACCCCGTGCGCGGGATGACAGATACGCAGTATTTT. Residues: CASNPVRGMTDTQYF. The genes are TRBV6-6 and TRBJ2-3; D is possibly TRBD2 (6 bases). The ends were cut back, 7 bases at V and 3 bases at J, with 17 bases in the middle. In germline, CDR1 is MNHNY, CDR2 SVGAGI (reference sequence). The CDR3 loop spans 15 amino acids.

The CDR3 spells CASSLVRFPLSNEKLFF. The CDR3 coding sequence is TGTGCCAGCAGCTTGGTGCGGTTTCCTCTGAGTAATGAAAAACTGTTTTTT. The chain is built from TRBV5-8 and TRBJ1-4; D ambiguous. CDR1 is SGHTS, CDR2 YDEGEE, per germline. The length of the CDR3 is 17 residues. V was pared by 0 bases and J by 4 bases, with 16 bases between.

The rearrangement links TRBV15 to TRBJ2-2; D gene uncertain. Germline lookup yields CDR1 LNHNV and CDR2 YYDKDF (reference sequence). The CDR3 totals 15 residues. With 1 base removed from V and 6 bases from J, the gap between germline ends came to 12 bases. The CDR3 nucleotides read TGTGCCACCAGCAGAGGCGAGAGATTACCCGGGGAGCTGTTTTTT. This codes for CATSRGERLPGELFF.

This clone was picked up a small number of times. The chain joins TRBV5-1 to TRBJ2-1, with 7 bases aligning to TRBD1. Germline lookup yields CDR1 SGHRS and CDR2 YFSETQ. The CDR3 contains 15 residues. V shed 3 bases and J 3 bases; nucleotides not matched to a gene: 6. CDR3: CASSSTGNGYNEQFF. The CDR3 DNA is TGCGCCAGCAGCTCGACAGGGAACGGCTACAATGAGCAGTTCTTC.

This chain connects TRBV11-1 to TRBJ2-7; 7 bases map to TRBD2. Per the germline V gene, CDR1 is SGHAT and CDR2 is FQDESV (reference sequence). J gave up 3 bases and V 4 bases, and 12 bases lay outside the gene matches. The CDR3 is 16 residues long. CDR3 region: CASSSPAGESRYEQYF. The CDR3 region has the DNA TGTGCCAGCAGCTCTCCGGCGGGAGAGAGTCGCTACGAGCAGTACTTC.

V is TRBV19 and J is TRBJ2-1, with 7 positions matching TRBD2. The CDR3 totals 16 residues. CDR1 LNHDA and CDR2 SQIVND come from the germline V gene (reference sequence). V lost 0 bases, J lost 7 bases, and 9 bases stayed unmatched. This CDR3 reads CASSIDWGGGGNEQFF. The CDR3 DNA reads TGTGCCAGTAGTATAGATTGGGGGGGTGGGGGTAATGAGCAGTTCTTC.

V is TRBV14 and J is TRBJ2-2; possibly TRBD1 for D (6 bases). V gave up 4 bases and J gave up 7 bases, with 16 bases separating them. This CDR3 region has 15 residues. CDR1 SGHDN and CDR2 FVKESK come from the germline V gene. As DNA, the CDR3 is TGTGCCAGCAGCCCAAGACAGGTCCGGAGCGGGGAGCTGTTTTTT. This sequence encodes CASSPRQVRSGELFF.

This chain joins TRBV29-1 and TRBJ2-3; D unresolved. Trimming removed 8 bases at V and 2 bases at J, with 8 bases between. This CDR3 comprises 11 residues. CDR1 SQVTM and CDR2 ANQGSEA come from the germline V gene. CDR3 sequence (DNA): TGCAGCACACTATCCACAGATACGCAGTATTTT. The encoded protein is CSTLSTDTQYF.

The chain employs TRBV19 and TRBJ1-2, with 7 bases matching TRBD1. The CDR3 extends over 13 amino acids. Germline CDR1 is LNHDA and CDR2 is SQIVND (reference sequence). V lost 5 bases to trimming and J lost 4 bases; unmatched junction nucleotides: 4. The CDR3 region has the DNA TGTGCCAGTAGTCCGACAGGGACCTATGGCTACACCTTC. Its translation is CASSPTGTYGYTF.

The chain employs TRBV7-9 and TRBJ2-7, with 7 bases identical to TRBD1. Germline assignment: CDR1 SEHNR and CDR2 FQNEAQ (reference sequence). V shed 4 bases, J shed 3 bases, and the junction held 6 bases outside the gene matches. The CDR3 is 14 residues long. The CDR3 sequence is CASSSPTGIYEQYF. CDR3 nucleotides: TGTGCCAGCAGCTCTCCGACAGGGATCTACGAGCAGTACTTC.

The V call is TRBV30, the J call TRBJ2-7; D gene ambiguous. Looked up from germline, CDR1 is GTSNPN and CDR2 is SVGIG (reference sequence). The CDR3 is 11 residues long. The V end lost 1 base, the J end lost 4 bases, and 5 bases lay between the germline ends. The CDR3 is CAWSGQYEQYF. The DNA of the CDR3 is TGTGCCTGGAGTGGGCAATACGAGCAGTACTTC.

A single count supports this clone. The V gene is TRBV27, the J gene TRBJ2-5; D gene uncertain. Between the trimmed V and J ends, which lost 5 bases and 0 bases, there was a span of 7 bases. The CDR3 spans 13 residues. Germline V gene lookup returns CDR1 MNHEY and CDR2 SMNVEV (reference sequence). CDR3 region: CASSPGYQETQYF. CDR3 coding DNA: TGTGCCAGCAGTCCCGGTTACCAAGAGACCCAGTACTTC.

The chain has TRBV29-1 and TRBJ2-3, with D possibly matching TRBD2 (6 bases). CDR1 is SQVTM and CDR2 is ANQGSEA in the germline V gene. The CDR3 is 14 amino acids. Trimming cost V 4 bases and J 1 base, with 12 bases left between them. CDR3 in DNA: TGCAGCGTTGGCGGGGAGTTCGGCACAGATACGCAGTATTTT. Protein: CSVGGEFGTDTQYF.

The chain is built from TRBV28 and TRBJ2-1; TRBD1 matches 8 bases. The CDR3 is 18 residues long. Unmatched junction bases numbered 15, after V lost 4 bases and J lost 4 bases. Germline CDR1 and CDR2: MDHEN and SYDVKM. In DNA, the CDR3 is TGTGCCAGCAGTTCCCCCGCGGACAGGGCAGTCCGTTACAATGAGCAGTTCTTC. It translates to CASSSPADRAVRYNEQFF.

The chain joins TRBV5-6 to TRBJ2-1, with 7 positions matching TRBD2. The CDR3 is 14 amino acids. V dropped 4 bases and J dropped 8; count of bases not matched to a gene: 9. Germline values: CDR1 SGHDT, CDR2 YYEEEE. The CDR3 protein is CASSPGLGAYEQFF. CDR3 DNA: TGTGCCAGCAGCCCCGGACTAGGAGCCTATGAGCAGTTCTTC.

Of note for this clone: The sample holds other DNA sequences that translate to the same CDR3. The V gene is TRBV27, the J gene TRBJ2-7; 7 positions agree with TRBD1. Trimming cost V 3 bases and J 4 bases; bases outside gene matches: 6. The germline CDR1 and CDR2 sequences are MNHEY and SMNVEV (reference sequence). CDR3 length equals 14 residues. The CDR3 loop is CASSLGTVPYEQYF. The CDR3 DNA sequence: TGTGCCAGCAGTTTGGGGACAGTACCTTACGAGCAGTACTTC.

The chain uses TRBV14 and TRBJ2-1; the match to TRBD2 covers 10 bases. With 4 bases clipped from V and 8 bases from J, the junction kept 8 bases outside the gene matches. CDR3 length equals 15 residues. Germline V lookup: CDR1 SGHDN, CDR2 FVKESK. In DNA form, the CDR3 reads TGTGCCAGCAGCCGGGATAGCGGGAGGTTGTATGAGCAGTTCTTC. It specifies CASSRDSGRLYEQFF.

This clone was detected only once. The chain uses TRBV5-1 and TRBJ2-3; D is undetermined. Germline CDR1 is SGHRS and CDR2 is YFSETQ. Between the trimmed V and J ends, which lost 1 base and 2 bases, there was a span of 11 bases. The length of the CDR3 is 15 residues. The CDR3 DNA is TGCGCCAGCAGCTTGAACTCTGTATTCACAGATACGCAGTATTTT. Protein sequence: CASSLNSVFTDTQYF.

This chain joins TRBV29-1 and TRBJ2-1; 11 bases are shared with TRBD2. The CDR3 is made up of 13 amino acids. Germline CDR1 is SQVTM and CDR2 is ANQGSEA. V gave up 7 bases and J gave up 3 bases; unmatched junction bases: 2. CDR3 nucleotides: TGCAGCGGGGGACTAGCGGACTACAATGAGCAGTTCTTC. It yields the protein CSGGLADYNEQFF.

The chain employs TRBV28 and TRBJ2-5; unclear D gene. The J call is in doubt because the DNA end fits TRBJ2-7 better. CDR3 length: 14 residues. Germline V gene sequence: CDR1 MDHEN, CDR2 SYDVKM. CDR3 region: CASSPVITPYEQYF. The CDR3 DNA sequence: TGTGCCAGCAGTCCCGTTATCACCCCCTACGAGCAGTACTTC.

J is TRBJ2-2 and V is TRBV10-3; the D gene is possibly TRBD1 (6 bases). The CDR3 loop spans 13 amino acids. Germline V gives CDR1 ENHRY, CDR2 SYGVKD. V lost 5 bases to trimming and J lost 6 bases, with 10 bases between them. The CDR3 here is CAISPTGPGELFF. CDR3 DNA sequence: TGTGCCATCAGTCCGACAGGCCCCGGGGAGCTGTTTTTT.

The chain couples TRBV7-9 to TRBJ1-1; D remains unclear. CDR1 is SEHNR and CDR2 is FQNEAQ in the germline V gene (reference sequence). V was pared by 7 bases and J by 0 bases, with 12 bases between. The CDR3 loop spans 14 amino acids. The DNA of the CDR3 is TGTGCCAGCAATCTCGTTGGAGTGAACACTGAAGCTTTCTTT. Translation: CASNLVGVNTEAFF.

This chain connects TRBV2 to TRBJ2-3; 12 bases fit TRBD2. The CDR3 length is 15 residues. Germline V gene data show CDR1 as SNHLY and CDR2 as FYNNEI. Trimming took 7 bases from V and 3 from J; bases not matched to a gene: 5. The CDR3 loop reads CASTGTSGSTDTQYF. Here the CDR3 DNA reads TGTGCCAGCACCGGGACTAGCGGGTCAACAGATACGCAGTATTTT.

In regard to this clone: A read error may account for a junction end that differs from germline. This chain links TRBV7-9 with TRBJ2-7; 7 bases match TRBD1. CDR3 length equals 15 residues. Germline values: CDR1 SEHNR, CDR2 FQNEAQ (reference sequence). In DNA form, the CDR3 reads TGTTCCAGCAGCTCGGGACAGAATAACCTTCGGGAGCAGTACTTC. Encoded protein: CSSSSGQNNLREQYF.

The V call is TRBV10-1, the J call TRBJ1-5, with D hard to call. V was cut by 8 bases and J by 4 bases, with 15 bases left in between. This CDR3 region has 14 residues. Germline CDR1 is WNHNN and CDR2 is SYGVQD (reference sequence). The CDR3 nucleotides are TGCGCCAGCCCTATGTTCGGGGAAAATCAGCCCCAGCATTTT. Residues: CASPMFGENQPQHF.

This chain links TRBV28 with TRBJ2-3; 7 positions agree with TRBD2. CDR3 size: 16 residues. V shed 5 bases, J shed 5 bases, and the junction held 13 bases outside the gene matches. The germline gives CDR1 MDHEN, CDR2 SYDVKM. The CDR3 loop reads CASSPGLGRVGDTQYF. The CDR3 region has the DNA TGTGCCAGCAGTCCTGGACTGGGGAGGGTTGGAGATACGCAGTATTTT.